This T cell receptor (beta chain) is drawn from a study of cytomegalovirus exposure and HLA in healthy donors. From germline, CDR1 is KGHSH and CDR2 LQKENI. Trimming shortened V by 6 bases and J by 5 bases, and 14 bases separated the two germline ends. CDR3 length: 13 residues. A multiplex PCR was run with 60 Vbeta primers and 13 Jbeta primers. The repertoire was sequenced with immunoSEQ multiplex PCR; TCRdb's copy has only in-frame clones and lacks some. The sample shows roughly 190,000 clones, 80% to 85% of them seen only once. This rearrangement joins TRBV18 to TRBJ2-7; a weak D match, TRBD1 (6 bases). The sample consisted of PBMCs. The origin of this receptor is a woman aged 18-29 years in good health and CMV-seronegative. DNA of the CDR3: TGTGCCAGCTCGAACAGGGTTATGGACGAGCAGTACTTC. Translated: CASSNRVMDEQYF.